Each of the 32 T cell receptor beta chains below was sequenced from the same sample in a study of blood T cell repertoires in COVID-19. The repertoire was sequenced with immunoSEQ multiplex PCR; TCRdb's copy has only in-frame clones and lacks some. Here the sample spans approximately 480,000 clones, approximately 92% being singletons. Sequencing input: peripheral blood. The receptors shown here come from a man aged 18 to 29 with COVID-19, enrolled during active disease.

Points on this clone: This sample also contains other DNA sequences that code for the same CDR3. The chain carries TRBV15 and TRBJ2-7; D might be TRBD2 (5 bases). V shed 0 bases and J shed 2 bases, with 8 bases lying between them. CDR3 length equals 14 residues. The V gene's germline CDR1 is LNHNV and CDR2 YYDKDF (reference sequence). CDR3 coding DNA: TGTGCCACCAGCAGAGATGAGGGCCCCTACGAGCAGTACTTC. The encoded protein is CATSRDEGPYEQYF.

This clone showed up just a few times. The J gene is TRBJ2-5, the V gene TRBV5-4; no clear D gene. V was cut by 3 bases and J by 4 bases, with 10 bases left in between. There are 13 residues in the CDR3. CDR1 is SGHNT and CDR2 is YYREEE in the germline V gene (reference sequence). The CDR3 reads CASSSMSRETQYF. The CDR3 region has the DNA TGTGCCAGCAGCTCAATGTCGAGAGAGACCCAGTACTTC.

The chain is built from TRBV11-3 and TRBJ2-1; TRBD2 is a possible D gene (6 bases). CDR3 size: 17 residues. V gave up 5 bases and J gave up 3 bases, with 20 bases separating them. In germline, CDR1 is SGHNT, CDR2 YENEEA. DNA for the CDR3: TGTGCCAGCAGCCCTTCCTTCAGCCGGGAGTACTACAATGAGCAGTTCTTC. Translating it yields CASSPSFSREYYNEQFF.

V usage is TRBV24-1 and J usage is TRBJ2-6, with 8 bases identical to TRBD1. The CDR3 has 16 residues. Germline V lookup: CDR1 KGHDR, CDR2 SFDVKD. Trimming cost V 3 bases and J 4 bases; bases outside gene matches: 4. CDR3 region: CATSDQTGAGANVLTF. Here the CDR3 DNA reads TGTGCCACCAGTGATCAGACAGGGGCCGGGGCCAACGTCCTGACTTTC.

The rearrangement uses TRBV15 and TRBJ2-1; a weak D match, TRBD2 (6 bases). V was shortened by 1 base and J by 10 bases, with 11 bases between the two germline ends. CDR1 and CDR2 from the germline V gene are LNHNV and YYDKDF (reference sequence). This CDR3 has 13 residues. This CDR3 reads CATSRGGVDEQFF. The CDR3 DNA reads TGTGCCACCAGCAGAGGGGGGGTGGACGAGCAGTTCTTC.

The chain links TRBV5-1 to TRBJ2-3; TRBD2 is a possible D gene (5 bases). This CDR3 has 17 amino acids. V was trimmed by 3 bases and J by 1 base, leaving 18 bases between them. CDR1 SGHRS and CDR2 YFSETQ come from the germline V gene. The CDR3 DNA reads TGCGCCAGCAGCTCGGACCCGAGCGGAGCTGGCACAGATACGCAGTATTTT. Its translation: CASSSDPSGAGTDTQYF.

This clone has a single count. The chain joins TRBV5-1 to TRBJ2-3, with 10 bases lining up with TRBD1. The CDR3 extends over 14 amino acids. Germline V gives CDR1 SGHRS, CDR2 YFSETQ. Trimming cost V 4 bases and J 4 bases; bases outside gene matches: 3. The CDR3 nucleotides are TGCGCCAGCAGCGGGGACAGGGGTTCAGATACGCAGTATTTT. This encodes CASSGDRGSDTQYF.

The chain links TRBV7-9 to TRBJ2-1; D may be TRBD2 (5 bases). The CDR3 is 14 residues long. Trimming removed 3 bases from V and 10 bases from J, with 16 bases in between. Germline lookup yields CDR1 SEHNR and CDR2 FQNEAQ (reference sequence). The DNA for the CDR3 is TGTGCCAGCAGCTTGAGACTAACTGCCTCCGAGCAGTTCTTC. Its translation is CASSLRLTASEQFF.

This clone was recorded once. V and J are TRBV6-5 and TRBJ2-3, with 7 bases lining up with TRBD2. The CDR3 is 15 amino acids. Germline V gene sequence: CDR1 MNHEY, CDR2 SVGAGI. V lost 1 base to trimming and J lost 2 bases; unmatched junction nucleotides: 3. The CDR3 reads CASSYLRGTTDTQYF. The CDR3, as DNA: TGTGCCAGCAGTTACTTGCGGGGGACCACAGATACGCAGTATTTT.

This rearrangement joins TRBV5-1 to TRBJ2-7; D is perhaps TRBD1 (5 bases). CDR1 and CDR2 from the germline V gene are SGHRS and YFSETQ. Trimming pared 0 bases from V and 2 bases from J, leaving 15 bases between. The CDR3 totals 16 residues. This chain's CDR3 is CASSLAWGRPPYEQYF. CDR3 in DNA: TGCGCCAGCAGCTTGGCCTGGGGCAGGCCCCCCTACGAGCAGTACTTC.

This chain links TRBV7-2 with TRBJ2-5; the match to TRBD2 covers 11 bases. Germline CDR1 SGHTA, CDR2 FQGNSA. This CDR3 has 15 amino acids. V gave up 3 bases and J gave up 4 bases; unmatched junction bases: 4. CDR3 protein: CASSFSGGARETQYF. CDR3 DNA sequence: TGTGCCAGCAGCTTTAGCGGGGGGGCGCGAGAGACCCAGTACTTC.

This chain's CDR3 is CTSSQAVPGNNQPQHF. CDR3 nucleotide sequence: TGCACCAGCAGCCAAGCGGTGCCGGGTAACAATCAGCCCCAGCATTTT. V and J are TRBV1 and TRBJ1-5. TRBV1 is described as a pseudogene. The CDR3 is made up of 16 amino acids.

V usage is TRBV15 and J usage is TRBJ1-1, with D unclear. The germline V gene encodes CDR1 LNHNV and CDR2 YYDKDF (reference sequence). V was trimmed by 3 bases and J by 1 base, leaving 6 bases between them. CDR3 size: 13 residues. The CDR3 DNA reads TGTGCCACCAGCAGTTCAGGGAACACTGAAGCTTTCTTT. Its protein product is CATSSSGNTEAFF.

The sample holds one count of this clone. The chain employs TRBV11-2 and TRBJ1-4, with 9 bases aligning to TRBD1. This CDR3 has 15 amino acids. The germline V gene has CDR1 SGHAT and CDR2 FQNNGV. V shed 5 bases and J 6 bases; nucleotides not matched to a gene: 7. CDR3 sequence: CASSGWDRDYEKLFF. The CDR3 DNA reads TGTGCCAGCAGCGGATGGGACAGGGACTATGAAAAACTGTTTTTT. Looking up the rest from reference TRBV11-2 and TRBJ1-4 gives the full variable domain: EAGVAQSPRYKIIEKRQSVAFWCNPISGHATLYWYQQILGQGPKLLIQFQNNGVVDDSQLPKDRFSAERLKGVDSTLKIQPAKLEDSAVYLCASSGWDRDYEKLFFGSGTQLSVL.

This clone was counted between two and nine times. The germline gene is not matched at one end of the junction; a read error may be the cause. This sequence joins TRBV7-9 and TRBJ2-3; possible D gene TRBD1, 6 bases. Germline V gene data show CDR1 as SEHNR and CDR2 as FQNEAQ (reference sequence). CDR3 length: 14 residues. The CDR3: CASNLLGAQDTQYF. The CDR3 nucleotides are TGTGCCAGCAACTTACTGGGGGCGCAGGATACGCAGTATTTT.

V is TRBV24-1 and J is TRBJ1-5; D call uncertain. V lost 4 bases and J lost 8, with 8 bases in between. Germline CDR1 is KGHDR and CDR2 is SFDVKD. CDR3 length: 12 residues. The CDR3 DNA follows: TGTGCCACCAGTGAGTTAGAAGAGCCCCAGCATTTT. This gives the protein CATSELEEPQHF.

The CDR3 coding sequence is TGTGCCAGCAGCTCCTACGGTGAGCAGTTCTTC. Protein: CASSSYGEQFF. This chain links TRBV11-3 with TRBJ2-1; no clear D. Germline-derived CDR1 and CDR2 are SGHNT and YENEEA. CDR3 size: 11 residues. The ends were cut back, 4 bases at V and 9 bases at J, with 7 bases in the middle.

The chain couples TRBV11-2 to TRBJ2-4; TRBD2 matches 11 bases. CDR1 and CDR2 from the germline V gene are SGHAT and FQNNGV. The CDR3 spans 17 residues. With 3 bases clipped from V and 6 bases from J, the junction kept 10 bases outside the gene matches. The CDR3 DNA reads TGTGCCAGCAGCTTGCTACTAGCGGGAGCGTGGGGAAACATTCAGTACTTC. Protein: CASSLLLAGAWGNIQYF.

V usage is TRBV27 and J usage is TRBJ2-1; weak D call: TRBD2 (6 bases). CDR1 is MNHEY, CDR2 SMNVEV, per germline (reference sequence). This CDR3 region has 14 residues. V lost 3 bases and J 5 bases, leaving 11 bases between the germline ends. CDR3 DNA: TGTGCCAGCAGTTTGTGGGACTCAAACAATGAGCAGTTCTTC. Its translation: CASSLWDSNNEQFF.

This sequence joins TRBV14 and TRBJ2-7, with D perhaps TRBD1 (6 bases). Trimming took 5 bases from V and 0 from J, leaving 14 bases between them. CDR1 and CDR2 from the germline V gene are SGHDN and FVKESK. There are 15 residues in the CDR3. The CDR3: CASSLGHVLSYEQYF. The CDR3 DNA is TGTGCCAGCAGCTTGGGACATGTTCTCTCCTACGAGCAGTACTTC.

This CDR3 is CASSLTSNEQFF. CDR3 sequence (DNA): TGCGCCAGCAGCTTGACTAGCAATGAGCAGTTCTTC. V and J are TRBV5-1 and TRBJ2-1, with D maybe TRBD2 (5 bases). Germline lookup yields CDR1 SGHRS and CDR2 YFSETQ. There are 12 residues in the CDR3. The ends were cut back, 1 base at V and 6 bases at J, with 5 bases in the middle.

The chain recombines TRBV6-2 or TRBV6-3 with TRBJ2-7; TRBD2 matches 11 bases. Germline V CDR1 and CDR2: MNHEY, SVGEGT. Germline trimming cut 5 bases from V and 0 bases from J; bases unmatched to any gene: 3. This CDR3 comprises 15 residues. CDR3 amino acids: CASSTSGGTSYEQYF. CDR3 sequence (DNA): TGTGCCAGCAGTACTAGCGGGGGCACCTCCTACGAGCAGTACTTC.

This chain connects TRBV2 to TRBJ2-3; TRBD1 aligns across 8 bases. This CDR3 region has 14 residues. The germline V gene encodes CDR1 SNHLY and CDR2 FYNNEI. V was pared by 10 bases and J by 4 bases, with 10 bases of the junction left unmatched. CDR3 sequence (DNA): TGTGCCACCAGCCCGGACAGGGCCCCAGATACGCAGTATTTT. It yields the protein CATSPDRAPDTQYF.

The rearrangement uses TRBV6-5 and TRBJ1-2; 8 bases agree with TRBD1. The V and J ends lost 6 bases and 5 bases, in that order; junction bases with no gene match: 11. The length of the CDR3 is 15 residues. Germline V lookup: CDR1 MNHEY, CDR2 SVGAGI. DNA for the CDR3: TGTGCCAGCAGATCCCCTGTAGGACAGGGATATGGCTACACCTTC. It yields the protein CASRSPVGQGYGYTF.

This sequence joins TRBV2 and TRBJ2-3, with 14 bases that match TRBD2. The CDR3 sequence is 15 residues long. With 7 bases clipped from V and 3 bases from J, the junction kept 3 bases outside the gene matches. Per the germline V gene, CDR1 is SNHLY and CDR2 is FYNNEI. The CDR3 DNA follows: TGTGCCAGCAAACGGACTAGCGGGGGGACAGATACGCAGTATTTT. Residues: CASKRTSGGTDTQYF.

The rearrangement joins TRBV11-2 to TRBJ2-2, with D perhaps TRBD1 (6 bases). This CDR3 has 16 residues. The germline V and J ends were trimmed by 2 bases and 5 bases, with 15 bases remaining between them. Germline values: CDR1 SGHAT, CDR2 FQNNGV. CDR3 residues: CASSLNRVVGTGELFF. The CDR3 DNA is TGTGCCAGCAGCTTAAACAGGGTGGTTGGTACCGGGGAGCTGTTTTTT.

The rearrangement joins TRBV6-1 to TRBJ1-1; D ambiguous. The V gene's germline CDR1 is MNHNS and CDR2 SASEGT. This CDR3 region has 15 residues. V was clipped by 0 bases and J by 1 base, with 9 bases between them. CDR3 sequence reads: CASSEAARKNTEAFF. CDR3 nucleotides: TGTGCCAGCAGTGAAGCTGCCAGGAAGAACACTGAAGCTTTCTTT.

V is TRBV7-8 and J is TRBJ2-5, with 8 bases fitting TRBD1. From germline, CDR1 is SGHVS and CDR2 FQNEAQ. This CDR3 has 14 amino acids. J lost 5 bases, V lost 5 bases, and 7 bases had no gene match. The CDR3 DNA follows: TGTGCCAGCAGCGCGGACAGGGTGGGCGAGACCCAGTACTTC. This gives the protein CASSADRVGETQYF.

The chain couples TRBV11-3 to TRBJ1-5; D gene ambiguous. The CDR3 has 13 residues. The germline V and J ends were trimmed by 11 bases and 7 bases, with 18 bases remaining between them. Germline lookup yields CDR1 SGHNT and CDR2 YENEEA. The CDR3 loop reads CASNLRGWQPQHF. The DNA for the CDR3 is TGTGCCTCAAATCTCCGGGGTTGGCAGCCCCAGCATTTT.

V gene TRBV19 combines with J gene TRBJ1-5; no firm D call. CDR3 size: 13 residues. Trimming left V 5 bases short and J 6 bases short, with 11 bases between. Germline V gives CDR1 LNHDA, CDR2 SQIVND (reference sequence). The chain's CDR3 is CASSPRVGQPQHF. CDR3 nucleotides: TGTGCCAGTAGTCCGAGGGTAGGTCAGCCCCAGCATTTT. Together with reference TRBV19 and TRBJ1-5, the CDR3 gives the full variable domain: DGGITQSPKYLFRKEGQNVTLSCEQNLNHDAMYWYRQDPGQGLRLIYYSQIVNDFQKGDIAEGYSVSREKKESFPLTVTSAQKNPTAFYLCASSPRVGQPQHFGDGTRLSIL.

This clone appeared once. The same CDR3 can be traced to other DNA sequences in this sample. CDR3 nucleotides: TGTGCCAGCAGTGTTTCGGTTAGCAATCAGCCCCAGCATTTT. Translation gives CASSVSVSNQPQHF. The chain combines TRBV25-1 with TRBJ1-5; D is unresolved. Trimming shortened V by 4 bases and J by 0 bases, and 7 bases separated the two germline ends. The CDR3 is made up of 14 amino acids. Germline CDR1 reads MGHDK; CDR2 reads SYGVNS.

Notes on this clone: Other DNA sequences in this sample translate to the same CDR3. CDR3 sequence reads: CASSSRGTQYF. For the CDR3, the DNA is TGTGCCAGCAGCTCCCGGGGTACGCAGTATTTT. The chain couples TRBV6-5 to TRBJ2-3, with TRBD2 as a possible D gene (5 bases). The CDR3 length is 11 residues. The germline V gene encodes CDR1 MNHEY and CDR2 SVGAGI. Trimming took 6 bases from V and 8 from J, leaving 9 bases between them.